This entry lists 27 T cell receptor beta chains sequenced from one sample in a study of T cells in Graves' hyperthyroidism and ophthalmopathy (dated 2019 in TCRdb). Library generation was performed with multiplex PCR. Data came from an Illumina HiSeq 2000. Amplification of TCR beta CDR3 regions was carried out from RNA transcripts. The first round of RT-PCR for the TCR CDR3 was performed with the HTBI primer set and the Qiagen OneStep RT-PCR kit. The public reads were quality trimmed at Q25 with fastp and then assembled into clones with MiXCR by TCRdb, keeping productive beta chains. Each CDR3 protein gets just one entry, which takes the most common genes and DNA from the rows behind it. This sample lists about 96,000 distinct CDR3 sequences; roughly 49% were detected once. The ten largest clones add up to roughly 26% of the sample. Material: blood. These receptors all come from a woman aged 40-49 years with Graves' hyperthyroidism.

DNA for the CDR3: TGCAGCGTGATAGGGGGGCAGCACTATGGCTACACCTTC. This encodes CSVIGGQHYGYTF. The chain uses TRBV29-1 and TRBJ1-2, with D tentatively TRBD1 (6 bases). The V end lost 6 bases, the J end lost 3 bases, and 14 bases lay between the germline ends. The germline V gene encodes CDR1 SQVTM and CDR2 ANQGSEA. The CDR3 is made up of 13 amino acids.

This clonotype was recorded a few times. The rearrangement joins TRBV7-2 to TRBJ2-3, with 10 bases fitting TRBD2. The CDR3 consists of 19 residues. With V trimmed by 5 bases and J by 1 base, 15 bases remained unmatched. Germline V gives CDR1 SGHTA, CDR2 FQGNSA. CDR3 sequence: CASSSLRSSGRPGTDTQYF. CDR3 nucleotide sequence: TGTGCCAGCAGCAGCTTAAGAAGTAGCGGGAGGCCAGGCACAGATACGCAGTATTTT.

V and J are TRBV5-1 and TRBJ2-1; 10 bases agree with TRBD2. The CDR3 length is 16 residues. V gave up 4 bases and J gave up 2 bases; unmatched junction bases: 6. Germline CDR1 and CDR2: SGHRS and YFSETQ. CDR3 sequence (DNA): TGCGCCAGCAGCGCGGGACTAGCGCCCACCTACAATGAGCAGTTCTTC. Its translation is CASSAGLAPTYNEQFF.

This clonotype came up many times. The CDR3, as DNA: TGTGCCACCAGCAGTCGTGGGGAGGAGCAGTACTTC. It is translated as CATSSRGEEQYF. The gene calls are TRBV15 and TRBJ2-7; weak D call: TRBD2 (5 bases). V was cut by 3 bases and J by 7 bases, with 10 bases left in between. CDR1 and CDR2 (germline): LNHNV, YYDKDF (reference sequence). The CDR3 is 12 amino acids.

This clonotype was recorded many times. The rearrangement links TRBV15 to TRBJ1-2; D is unclear. The CDR3 is 14 residues long. V was clipped by 3 bases and J by 7 bases, with 15 bases between them. Germline assignment: CDR1 LNHNV and CDR2 YYDKDF (reference sequence). Written as DNA, the CDR3 is TGTGCCACCAGCAGGGAACGAGCTGCAGGTGGCTACACCTTC. Translated, it gives CATSRERAAGGYTF.

Many counts were recorded for this clonotype. The chain recombines TRBV24-1 with TRBJ2-3; 10 positions match TRBD2. Germline V gene data show CDR1 as KGHDR and CDR2 as SFDVKD. The ends lost 2 bases at V and 2 bases at J; junction bases unmatched: 12. The CDR3 sequence is 19 residues long. The CDR3 bases are TGTGCCACCAGTGATTCGACAGCGGGAGGGCCGAAGAACACAGATACGCAGTATTTT. Translating it yields CATSDSTAGGPKNTDTQYF.

This clonotype was picked up many times. DNA for the CDR3: TGTGCCAGCAGTGAACGGGCAGGGAAAGCTTTCTTT. Its protein is CASSERAGKAFF. The gene calls are TRBV2 and TRBJ1-1, with D perhaps TRBD1 (5 bases). The CDR3 spans 12 residues. Germline V gives CDR1 SNHLY, CDR2 FYNNEI. Trimming took off 2 bases at V and 9 bases at J, with 10 bases between the two ends.

The chain recombines TRBV7-9 with TRBJ1-1; the match to TRBD1 covers 7 bases. The germline V gene has CDR1 SEHNR and CDR2 FQNEAQ (reference sequence). The CDR3 extends over 13 amino acids. Trimming cost V 3 bases and J 7 bases; bases outside gene matches: 5. CDR3 sequence: CASSLVGTDEAFF. In nucleotides, the CDR3 is TGTGCCAGCAGCTTGGTGGGGACAGATGAAGCTTTCTTT. Based on the CDR3 plus reference TRBV7-9 and TRBJ1-1, the full variable domain is DTGVSQNPRHKITKRGQNVTFRCDPISEHNRLYWYRQTLGQGPEFLTYFQNEAQLEKSRLLSDRFSAERPKGSFSTLEIQRTEQGDSAMYLCASSLVGTDEAFFGQGTRLTVV.

CDR3 protein: CASSRVAGGETQYF. The DNA of the CDR3 is TGTGCCAGCAGCCGAGTGGCGGGAGGAGAGACCCAGTACTTC. The gene calls are TRBV7-2 and TRBJ2-5; 8 nucleotides agree with TRBD2. The trim removed 5 bases at V and 4 bases at J, leaving 6 bases unmatched. The CDR3 spans 14 residues. Germline CDR1 is SGHTA and CDR2 is FQGNSA.

V gene TRBV7-2 combines with J gene TRBJ2-3, with 12 nucleotides matching TRBD2. The trim removed 5 bases at V and 4 bases at J, leaving 7 bases unmatched. CDR1 is SGHTA and CDR2 is FQGNSA in the germline V gene. This CDR3 spans 16 amino acids. CDR3 DNA: TGTGCCAGCAGCAGGACTAGCGGGGAGAGGGCAGATACGCAGTATTTT. This encodes CASSRTSGERADTQYF.

This chain uses TRBV10-3 with TRBJ2-7; 16 nucleotides align to TRBD2. The CDR3 extends over 15 amino acids. V trimming: 6 bases; J trimming: 7 bases; junction bases outside the gene matches: 6. Per germline, CDR1 ENHRY and CDR2 SYGVKD. CDR3 DNA sequence: TGTGCCATCAGGGGGACTAGCGGGAGGGCCAGAGAGCAGTACTTC. Translated: CAIRGTSGRAREQYF.

This chain joins TRBV20-1 and TRBJ2-5; 14 bases are a match to TRBD2. After removal of 6 bases from V and 5 bases from J, the junction contained 5 bases not matched to a gene. CDR1 is DFQATT and CDR2 is SNEGSKA in the germline V gene (reference sequence). CDR3 size: 14 residues. The CDR3, as DNA: TGCAGTGCACAGGGACTAGCGGGAGCTGAGACCCAGTACTTC. The encoded protein is CSAQGLAGAETQYF.

This clonotype was seen only a few times. The rearrangement links TRBV2 to TRBJ1-2; D perhaps matches TRBD1 (5 bases). V lost 11 bases and J lost 7, with 23 bases in between. This CDR3 comprises 14 residues. From germline, CDR1 is SNHLY and CDR2 FYNNEI. The CDR3 is CASQSSGTFSGYTF. CDR3 sequence (DNA): TGTGCCTCCCAGAGTTCCGGGACCTTCTCTGGCTACACCTTC.

Concerning this clonotype: The germline gene is not matched at one end of the junction; a read error may be the cause. This chain links TRBV20-1 with TRBJ1-4, with a possible D match to TRBD1 (5 bases). Per germline, CDR1 DFQATT and CDR2 SNEGSKA (reference sequence). The CDR3 runs to 9 residues. The CDR3 bases are TGCAGTGCTAGTACGGGGCAGGGCTTT. Amino acids: CSASTGQGF.

Of note for this clonotype: Germline and junction disagree at one end, which may indicate a read error. V is TRBV7-9 and J is TRBJ1-3; D ambiguous. Per the germline V gene, CDR1 is SEHNR and CDR2 is FQNEAQ (reference sequence). The CDR3 runs to 15 residues. For the CDR3, the DNA is TGTGCCAGCACCACCGGGTCGGTTACTGAAAACACCATATGTTTT. This gives the protein CASTTGSVTENTICF.

Regarding this clonotype: Lacking the conserved final phenylalanine or tryptophan, this CDR3 likely reflects a read error. Because the CDR3's place on the DNA is in doubt, the DNA is left out and the CDR3 is given as listed by TCRdb. This sequence joins TRBV7-9 and TRBJ1-6; TRBD1, the table's D call, was not compared with the DNA. The CDR3 is 15 residues long, ends included. Germline V lookup: CDR1 SEHNR, CDR2 FQNEAQ (reference sequence). CDR3 in amino acids: CASSLGAGLDSPFHL.

This clonotype was detected many times. The V call is TRBV12-3 or TRBV12-4, the J call TRBJ2-5, with D possibly being TRBD2 (6 bases). This CDR3 is built from 14 residues. The ends were cut back, 1 base at V and 5 bases at J, with 11 bases in the middle. CDR3 coding DNA: TGTGCCAGCAGTTTAGATGGGAGGAGGGAGACCCAGTACTTC. Translated: CASSLDGRRETQYF.

The rearrangement joins TRBV2 to TRBJ1-5; maybe TRBD1 (6 bases). The V gene lost 9 bases and the J gene lost 4 bases, with 19 bases spanning the gap. The CDR3 is 15 residues long. CDR1 SNHLY and CDR2 FYNNEI come from the germline V gene. DNA for the CDR3: TGTGCCAGTGCTGATGATCCGGGACAAAATCAGCCCCAGCATTTT. It translates to CASADDPGQNQPQHF. The variable domain in full, with the rest retrieved from reference TRBV2 and TRBJ1-5, is EPEVTQTPSHQVTQMGQEVILRCVPISNHLYFYWYRQILGQKVEFLVSFYNNEISEKSEIFDDQFSVERPDGSNFTLKIRSTKLEDSAMYFCASADDPGQNQPQHFGDGTRLSIL.

This clonotype appeared many times. The J gene is TRBJ1-2, the V gene TRBV7-2; D call uncertain. The germline V and J ends were trimmed by 4 bases and 3 bases, with 12 bases remaining between them. Per the germline V gene, CDR1 is SGHTA and CDR2 is FQGNSA. The CDR3 is 14 amino acids. CDR3 coding DNA: TGTGCCAGCAGCTCATCCGGGCCCTACTATGGCTACACCTTC. Encoded protein: CASSSSGPYYGYTF.

This rearrangement joins TRBV7-3 to TRBJ2-3; D gene ambiguous. The germline CDR1 and CDR2 sequences are SGHTA and FQGTGA. The CDR3 is 13 amino acids. V was clipped by 11 bases and J by 5 bases, with 17 bases between them. In DNA, the CDR3 is TGTGCCCGAAGCTTAGATATCGGAGATACGCAGTATTTT. It codes for CARSLDIGDTQYF.

The chain carries TRBV2 and TRBJ1-2, with D possibly matching TRBD1 (5 bases). The germline V gene has CDR1 SNHLY and CDR2 FYNNEI. Trimming cost V 7 bases and J 2 bases, with 11 bases left between them. This CDR3 has 13 residues. CDR3 nucleotide sequence: TGTGCCAGCACCAAGACAGTAAACTATGGCTACACCTTC. Its translation is CASTKTVNYGYTF.

As for this clonotype: At one of its ends the junction is not consistent with the germline gene, which may arise from a read error. The genes are TRBV12-3 or TRBV12-4 and TRBJ1-1, with D perhaps matching TRBD1 (5 bases). The CDR3 spans 16 residues. In DNA form, the CDR3 reads TGTGCCATCAGTGAGTCTGGGACGGGTCTCTACACTGAAGCTTTCTTT. Protein product: CAISESGTGLYTEAFF.

This clonotype was seen repeatedly, ten times or more. The gene calls are TRBV5-8 and TRBJ1-6, with a weak D call TRBD1 (6 bases). The CDR3 covers 14 residues. Germline-derived CDR1 and CDR2 are SGHTS and YDEGEE. V was pared by 5 bases and J by 5 bases, with 11 bases between. In DNA form, the CDR3 reads TGTGCCAGCAGAGGGACAAAGGATAATTCACCCCTCCACTTT. Amino acid sequence: CASRGTKDNSPLHF.

This clonotype was counted at least ten times. This chain joins TRBV7-8 and TRBJ2-7; TRBD2 aligns across 7 bases. CDR1 SGHVS and CDR2 FQNEAQ come from the germline V gene. Losses at the gene ends were 6 bases for V and 2 bases for J; bases not matched to a gene: 7. The CDR3 loop spans 14 amino acids. The CDR3 DNA is TGTGCCAGCAGTGTGCGGGGGTGGGCCTACGAGCAGTACTTC. This translates into CASSVRGWAYEQYF.

The chain has TRBV5-4 and TRBJ2-7, with D perhaps matching TRBD1 or TRBD2 (5 bases each). V lost 3 bases, J lost 6 bases, and 10 bases lay in between. The CDR3 is made up of 12 amino acids. Germline CDR1 SGHNT, CDR2 YYREEE (reference sequence). CDR3 sequence reads: CASSSGTGEQYF. CDR3 nucleotide sequence: TGTGCCAGCAGCTCCGGGACGGGCGAGCAGTACTTC.

This rearrangement joins TRBV20-1 to TRBJ2-7, with 7 bases lining up with TRBD1. The CDR3 length is 11 residues. The V and J ends lost 4 bases and 5 bases, in that order; junction bases with no gene match: 2. Per the germline V gene, CDR1 is DFQATT and CDR2 is SNEGSKA (reference sequence). This chain's CDR3 is CSANGQDEQYF. CDR3 DNA sequence: TGCAGTGCTAACGGACAGGACGAGCAGTACTTC.

Comments on this clonotype: A read error may produce the germline difference seen at one junction end. The chain employs TRBV5-1 and TRBJ1-2, with 10 nucleotides matching TRBD1. The CDR3 is 14 amino acids. Germline V gene lookup returns CDR1 SGHRS and CDR2 YFSETQ. In nucleotides, the CDR3 is TGTGCCGGCAGCAAGGACAGGGGGAGCTATGGCTACACCTTC. Its protein is CAGSKDRGSYGYTF.